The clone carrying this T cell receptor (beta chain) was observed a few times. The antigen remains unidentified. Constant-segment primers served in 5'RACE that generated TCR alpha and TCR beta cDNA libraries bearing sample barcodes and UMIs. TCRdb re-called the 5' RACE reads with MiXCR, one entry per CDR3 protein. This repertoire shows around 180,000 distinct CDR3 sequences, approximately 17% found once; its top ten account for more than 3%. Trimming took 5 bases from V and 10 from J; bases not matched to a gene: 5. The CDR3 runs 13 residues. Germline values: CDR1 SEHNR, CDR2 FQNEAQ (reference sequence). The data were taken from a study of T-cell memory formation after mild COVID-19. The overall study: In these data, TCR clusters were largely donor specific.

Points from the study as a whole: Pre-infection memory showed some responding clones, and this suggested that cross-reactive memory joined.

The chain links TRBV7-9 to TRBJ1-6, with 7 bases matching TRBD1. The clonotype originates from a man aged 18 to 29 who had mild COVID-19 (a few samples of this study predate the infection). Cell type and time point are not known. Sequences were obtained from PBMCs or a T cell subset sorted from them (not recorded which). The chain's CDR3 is CASSAQGESPLHF. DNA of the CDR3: TGTGCCAGCAGCGCGCAGGGGGAATCACCCCTCCACTTT.